These 10 T cell receptor beta chains originate from one sample sequenced in a study of cytomegalovirus exposure and HLA in healthy donors. PCR was performed using 60 Vbeta and 13 Jbeta primers. The protocol was immunoSEQ multiplex PCR, while the TCRdb copy is restricted to in-frame clones and leaves out a portion. This table has 150,000 to 200,000 clones, 55% to 65% appearing once. Material for sequencing was PBMCs. The receptors originated from a man between 40 and 49 years old in good health and CMV-seronegative.

The chain joins TRBV7-2 to TRBJ1-1, with TRBD1 identical over 8 bases. Germline CDR1 and CDR2: SGHTA and FQGNSA. The CDR3 has 14 amino acids. V lost 3 bases and J lost 7; bases outside the gene matches: 7. The CDR3 DNA sequence: TGTGCCAGCAGCTTTTTACAGGGGGTCAGTGAAGCTTTCTTT. Protein: CASSFLQGVSEAFF.

The rearrangement joins TRBV6-6 to TRBJ1-6; D unresolved. V was clipped by 7 bases and J by 7 bases, with 11 bases between them. The germline V gene has CDR1 MNHNY and CDR2 SVGAGI (reference sequence). This CDR3 region has 13 residues. CDR3 coding DNA: TGTGCCAGCACCAACGCGGGGAATTCACCCCTCCACTTT. It specifies CASTNAGNSPLHF.

The rearrangement joins TRBV28 to TRBJ2-4; a weak D match, TRBD1 (5 bases). In germline, CDR1 is MDHEN, CDR2 SYDVKM. The V end lost 6 bases, the J end lost 8 bases, and 17 bases lay between the germline ends. The CDR3 covers 14 residues. The CDR3 DNA is TGTGCCAGCAGCATGGGGCTCTATAGAGACATTCAGTACTTC. Translated: CASSMGLYRDIQYF.

This chain connects TRBV5-1 to TRBJ1-4; TRBD1 aligns across 8 bases. Trimming at V came to 4 bases and at J to 8 bases, leaving 10 bases not matched to a gene. The germline CDR1 and CDR2 sequences are SGHRS and YFSETQ. This CDR3 region has 15 residues. In DNA form, the CDR3 reads TGCGCCAGCAGCAACCAGGGGGCGCGTGGAGAAAAACTGTTTTTT. Amino acids: CASSNQGARGEKLFF.

The sample holds a few counts of this clone. The J gene is TRBJ2-3, the V gene TRBV5-1, with TRBD2 matching over 10 bases. This CDR3 contains 19 residues. J was trimmed by 1 base and V by 1 base; bases with no gene match: 12. Germline V gene sequence: CDR1 SGHRS, CDR2 YFSETQ. CDR3 amino acids: CASSLRGSGGAYGTDTQYF. In nucleotides, the CDR3 is TGCGCCAGCAGCTTGCGGGGGAGCGGGGGGGCCTACGGCACAGATACGCAGTATTTT.

The chain is built from TRBV7-9 and TRBJ1-5; 7 bases align to TRBD1. Per germline, CDR1 SEHNR and CDR2 FQNEAQ (reference sequence). The CDR3 is 15 residues long. After removal of 5 bases from V and 2 bases from J, the junction contained 6 bases not matched to a gene. CDR3 in amino acids: CASSITGTGNQPQHF. The CDR3 region has the DNA TGTGCCAGCAGCATAACCGGGACAGGCAATCAGCCCCAGCATTTT.

The genes are TRBV7-2 and TRBJ2-1; 13 bases fit TRBD2. The V gene's germline CDR1 is SGHTA and CDR2 FQGNSA. This CDR3 comprises 14 residues. Trimming removed 5 bases from V and 9 bases from J; junction bases left unmatched: 4. The CDR3 region is CASSPGLAGVEQFF. The CDR3 nucleotides read TGTGCCAGCAGCCCAGGACTAGCGGGAGTTGAGCAGTTCTTC.

Comments on this clone: Possible read error: a much larger clone is one base away. The rearrangement uses TRBV11-3 and TRBJ1-1; D is uncertain. Per the germline V gene, CDR1 is SGHNT and CDR2 is YENEEA. CDR3 length: 15 amino acids. V was trimmed by 1 base and J by 2 bases, leaving 11 bases between them. This CDR3 is CASSLVTEGNTEAFF. The CDR3 bases are TGTGCCAGCAGCTTAGTTACGGAGGGCAACACTGAAGCTTTCTTT.

The V gene is TRBV29-1, the J gene TRBJ2-5; 11 positions match TRBD2. Germline values: CDR1 SQVTM, CDR2 ANQGSEA. V dropped 7 bases and J dropped 1; count of bases not matched to a gene: 2. The CDR3 extends over 13 amino acids. For the CDR3, the DNA is TGCAGCGCCGGACTAGCGGGCCAAGAGACCCAGTACTTC. Protein sequence: CSAGLAGQETQYF. Full variable domain (outside the CDR3, taken from reference TRBV29-1 and TRBJ2-5): SAVISQKPSRDICQRGTSLTIQCQVDSQVTMMFWYRQQPGQSLTLIATANQGSEATYESGFVIDKFPISRPNLTFSTLTVSNMSPEDSSIYLCSAGLAGQETQYFGPGTRLLVL.

V and J are TRBV4-1 and TRBJ1-2, with TRBD1 as a possible D gene (6 bases). The length of the CDR3 is 15 residues. Deletions cut 1 base from V and 1 base from J, with 10 bases between. From germline, CDR1 is MGHRA and CDR2 YSYEKL. The DNA for the CDR3 is TGCGCCAGCAGCCAAGGGGACAACATTAACTATGGCTACACCTTC. It translates to CASSQGDNINYGYTF.